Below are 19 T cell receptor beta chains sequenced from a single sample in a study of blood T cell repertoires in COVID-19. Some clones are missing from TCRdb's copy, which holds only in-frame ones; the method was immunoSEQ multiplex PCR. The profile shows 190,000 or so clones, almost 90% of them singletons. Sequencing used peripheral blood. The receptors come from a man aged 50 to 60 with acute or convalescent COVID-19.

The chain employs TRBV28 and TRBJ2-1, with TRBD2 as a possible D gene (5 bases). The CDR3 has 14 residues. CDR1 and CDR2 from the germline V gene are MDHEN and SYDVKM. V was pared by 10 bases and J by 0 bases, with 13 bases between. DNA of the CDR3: TGTGCCACCCTTAACCGGGGCTCCTACAATGAGCAGTTCTTC. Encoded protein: CATLNRGSYNEQFF.

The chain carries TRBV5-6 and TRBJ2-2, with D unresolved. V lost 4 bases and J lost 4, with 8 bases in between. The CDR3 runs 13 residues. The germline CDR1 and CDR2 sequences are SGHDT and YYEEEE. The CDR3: CASSLVGTGELFF. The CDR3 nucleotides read TGTGCCAGCAGCCTAGTAGGCACCGGGGAGCTGTTTTTT.

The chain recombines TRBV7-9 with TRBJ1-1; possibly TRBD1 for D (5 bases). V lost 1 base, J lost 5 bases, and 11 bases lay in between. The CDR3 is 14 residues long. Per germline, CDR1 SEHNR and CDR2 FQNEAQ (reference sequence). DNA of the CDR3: TGTGCCAGCAGCTTAGACCAGGGCTGGACTGAAGCTTTCTTT. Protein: CASSLDQGWTEAFF. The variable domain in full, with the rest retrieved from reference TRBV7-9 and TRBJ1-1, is DTGVSQNPRHKITKRGQNVTFRCDPISEHNRLYWYRQTLGQGPEFLTYFQNEAQLEKSRLLSDRFSAERPKGSFSTLEIQRTEQGDSAMYLCASSLDQGWTEAFFGQGTRLTVV.

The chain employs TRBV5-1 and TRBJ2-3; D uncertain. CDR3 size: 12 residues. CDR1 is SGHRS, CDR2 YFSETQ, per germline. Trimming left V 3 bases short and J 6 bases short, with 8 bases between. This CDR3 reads CASSSSRDTQYF. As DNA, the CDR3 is TGCGCCAGCAGCTCCTCGCGGGATACGCAGTATTTT.

This CDR3 is CASSGPAQGRETQYF. Written as DNA, the CDR3 is TGTGCCAGCAGCGGTCCTGCACAGGGACGCGAGACCCAGTACTTC. The rearrangement uses TRBV7-9 and TRBJ2-5, with D possibly being TRBD1 (6 bases). The CDR3 runs 15 residues. V shed 5 bases and J shed 5 bases, with 18 bases lying between them. CDR1 SEHNR and CDR2 FQNEAQ come from the germline V gene (reference sequence). Drawing the rest from reference TRBV7-9 and TRBJ2-5, the complete variable domain is DTGVSQNPRHKITKRGQNVTFRCDPISEHNRLYWYRQTLGQGPEFLTYFQNEAQLEKSRLLSDRFSAERPKGSFSTLEIQRTEQGDSAMYLCASSGPAQGRETQYFGPGTRLLVL.

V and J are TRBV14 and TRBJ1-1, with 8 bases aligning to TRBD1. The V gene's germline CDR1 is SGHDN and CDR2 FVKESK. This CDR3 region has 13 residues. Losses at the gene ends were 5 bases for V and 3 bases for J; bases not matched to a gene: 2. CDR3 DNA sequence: TGTGCCAGCAGCGGACAGGGCTACACTGAAGCTTTCTTT. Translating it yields CASSGQGYTEAFF.

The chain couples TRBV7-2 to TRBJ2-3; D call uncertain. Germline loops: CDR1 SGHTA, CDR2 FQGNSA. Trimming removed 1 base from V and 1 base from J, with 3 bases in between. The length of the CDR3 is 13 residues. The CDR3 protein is CASSLVGTDTQYF. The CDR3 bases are TGTGCCAGCAGCTTAGTAGGCACAGATACGCAGTATTTT.

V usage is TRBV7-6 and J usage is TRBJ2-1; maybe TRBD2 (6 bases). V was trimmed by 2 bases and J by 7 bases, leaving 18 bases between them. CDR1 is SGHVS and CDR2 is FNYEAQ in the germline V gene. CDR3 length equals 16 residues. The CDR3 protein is CASSLSPRGSGNEQFF. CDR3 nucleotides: TGTGCCAGCAGCTTATCCCCGCGGGGAAGTGGAAATGAGCAGTTCTTC.

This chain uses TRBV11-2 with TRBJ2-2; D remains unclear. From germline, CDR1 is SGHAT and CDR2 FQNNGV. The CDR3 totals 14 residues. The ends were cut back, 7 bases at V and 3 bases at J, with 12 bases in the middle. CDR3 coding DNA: TGTGCCAGCACCCCAGTGATCGACACCGGGGAGCTGTTTTTT. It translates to CASTPVIDTGELFF.

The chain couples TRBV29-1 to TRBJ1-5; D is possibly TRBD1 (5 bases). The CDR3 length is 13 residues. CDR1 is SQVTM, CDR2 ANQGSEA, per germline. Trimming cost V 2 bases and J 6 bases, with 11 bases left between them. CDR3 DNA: TGCAGCGTTGAACTCCAGGGAGGTCAGCCCCAGCATTTT. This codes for CSVELQGGQPQHF.

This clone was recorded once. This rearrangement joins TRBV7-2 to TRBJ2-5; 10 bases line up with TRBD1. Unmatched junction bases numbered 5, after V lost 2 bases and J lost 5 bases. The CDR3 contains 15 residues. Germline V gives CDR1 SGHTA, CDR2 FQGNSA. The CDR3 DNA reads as TGTGCCAGCAGCTTAAGACAGGGGGCGTTTGAGACCCAGTACTTC. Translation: CASSLRQGAFETQYF.

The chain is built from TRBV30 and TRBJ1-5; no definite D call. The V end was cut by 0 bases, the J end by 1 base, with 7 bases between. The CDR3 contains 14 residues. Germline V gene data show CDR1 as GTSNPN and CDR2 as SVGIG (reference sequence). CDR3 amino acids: CAWSVRRSNQPQHF. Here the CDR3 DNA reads TGTGCCTGGAGTGTACGCAGAAGCAATCAGCCCCAGCATTTT.

The CDR3 DNA is TGTGCCAGTAGTATGGGGACAGGGAGGGGATATAGCAATCAGCCCCAGCATTTT. Translating gives CASSMGTGRGYSNQPQHF. The chain combines TRBV19 with TRBJ1-5; 9 nucleotides agree with TRBD1. The CDR3 covers 18 residues. Germline V gives CDR1 LNHDA, CDR2 SQIVND (reference sequence). V gave up 3 bases and J gave up 0 bases; unmatched junction bases: 9.

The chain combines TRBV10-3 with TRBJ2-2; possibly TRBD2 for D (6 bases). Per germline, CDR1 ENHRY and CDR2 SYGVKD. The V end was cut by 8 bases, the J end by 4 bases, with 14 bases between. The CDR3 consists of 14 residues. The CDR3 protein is CAIFGGIGTGELFF. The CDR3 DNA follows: TGTGCCATCTTCGGAGGGATCGGCACCGGGGAGCTGTTTTTT.

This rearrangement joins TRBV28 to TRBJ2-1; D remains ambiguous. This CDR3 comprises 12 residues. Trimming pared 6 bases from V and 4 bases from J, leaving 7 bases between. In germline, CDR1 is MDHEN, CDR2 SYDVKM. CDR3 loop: CASSRTYNEQFF. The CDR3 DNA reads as TGTGCCAGCAGCCGAACATACAATGAGCAGTTCTTC.

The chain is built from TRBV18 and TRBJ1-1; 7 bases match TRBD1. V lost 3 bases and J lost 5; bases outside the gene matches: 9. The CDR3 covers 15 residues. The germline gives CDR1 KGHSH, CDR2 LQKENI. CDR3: CASSPQQGFGTEAFF. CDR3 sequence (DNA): TGTGCCAGCTCACCCCAACAGGGGTTCGGAACTGAAGCTTTCTTT.

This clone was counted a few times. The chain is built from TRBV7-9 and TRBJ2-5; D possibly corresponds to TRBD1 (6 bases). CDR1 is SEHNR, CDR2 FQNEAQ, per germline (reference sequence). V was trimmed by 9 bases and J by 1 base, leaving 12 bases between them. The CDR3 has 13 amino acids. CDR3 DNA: TGTGCCAGTAGACAGGCCTCCCAAGAGACCCAGTACTTC. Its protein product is CASRQASQETQYF.

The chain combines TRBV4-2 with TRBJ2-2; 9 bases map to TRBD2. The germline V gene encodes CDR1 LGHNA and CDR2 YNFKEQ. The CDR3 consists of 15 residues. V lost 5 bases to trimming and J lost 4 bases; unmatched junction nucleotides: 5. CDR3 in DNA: TGTGCCAGCAGCTCGGGCGGGAGGGTCACCGGGGAGCTGTTTTTT. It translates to CASSSGGRVTGELFF.

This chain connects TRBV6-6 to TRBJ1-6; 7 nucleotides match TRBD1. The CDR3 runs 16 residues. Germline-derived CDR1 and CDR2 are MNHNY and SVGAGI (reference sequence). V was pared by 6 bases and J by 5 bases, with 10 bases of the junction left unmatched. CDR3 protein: CASRPRQGIHNSPLHF. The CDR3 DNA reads TGTGCCAGCAGGCCTCGACAGGGCATCCATAATTCACCCCTCCACTTT.